This TCR beta chain is drawn from a study of early T cells in non-severe SARS-CoV-2 infection. This clonotype was observed a few times. TCRdb called the 5' RACE reads again in MiXCR, with one record for every CDR3 protein. The table lists about 72,000 distinct CDR3 sequences, about 9.5% of them singletons. Trimming took 0 bases from V and 3 from J, leaving 10 bases between them. The CDR3 contains 14 residues. Germline CDR1 reads SGHNT; CDR2 reads YYREEE (reference sequence). Material: whole blood, obtained at baseline. The chain employs TRBV5-4 and TRBJ2-7; D is unresolved. The receptor was isolated from an adult who was a healthcare worker with PCR-confirmed SARS-CoV-2 infection or an uninfected control (not recorded which). The CDR3 DNA sequence: TGTGCCAGCAGCTTGGGTCTGGGTCTCTACGAGCAGTACTTC. Residues: CASSLGLGLYEQYF.